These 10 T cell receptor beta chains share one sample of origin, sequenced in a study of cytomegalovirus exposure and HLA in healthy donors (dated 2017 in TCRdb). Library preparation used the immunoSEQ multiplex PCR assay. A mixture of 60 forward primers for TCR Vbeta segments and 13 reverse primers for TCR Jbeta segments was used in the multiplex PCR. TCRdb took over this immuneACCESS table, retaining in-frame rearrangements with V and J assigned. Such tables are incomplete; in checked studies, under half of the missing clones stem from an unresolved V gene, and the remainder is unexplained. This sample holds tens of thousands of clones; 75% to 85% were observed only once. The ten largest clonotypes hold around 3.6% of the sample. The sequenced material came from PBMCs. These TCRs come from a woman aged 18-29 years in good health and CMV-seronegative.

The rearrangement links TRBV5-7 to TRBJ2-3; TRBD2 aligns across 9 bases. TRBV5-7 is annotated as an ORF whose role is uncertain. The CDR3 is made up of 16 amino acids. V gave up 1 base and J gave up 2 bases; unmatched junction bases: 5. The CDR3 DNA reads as TGTGCCAGCAGCTTGAGGAGCGGGGGGCACACAGATACGCAGTATTTT. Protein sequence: CASSLRSGGHTDTQYF.

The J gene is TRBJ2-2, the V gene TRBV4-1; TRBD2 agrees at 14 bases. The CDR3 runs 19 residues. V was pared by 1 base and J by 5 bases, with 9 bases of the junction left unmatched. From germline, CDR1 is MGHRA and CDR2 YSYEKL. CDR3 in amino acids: CASSQAGLAGGFGTGELFF. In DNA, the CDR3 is TGCGCCAGCAGCCAAGCCGGACTAGCGGGAGGTTTTGGGACCGGGGAGCTGTTTTTT.

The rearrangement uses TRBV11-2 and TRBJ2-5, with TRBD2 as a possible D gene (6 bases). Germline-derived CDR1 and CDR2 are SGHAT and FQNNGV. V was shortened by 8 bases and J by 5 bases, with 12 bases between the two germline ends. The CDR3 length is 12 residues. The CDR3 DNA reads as TGTGCCAGCTCAATACGGGGGGAGACCCAGTACTTC. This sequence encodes CASSIRGETQYF.

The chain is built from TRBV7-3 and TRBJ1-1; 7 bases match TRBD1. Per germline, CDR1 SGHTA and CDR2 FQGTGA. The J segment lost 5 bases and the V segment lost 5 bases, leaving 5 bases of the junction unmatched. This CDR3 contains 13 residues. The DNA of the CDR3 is TGTGCCAGCAGCCCGCAGACAGGGACTGAAGCTTTCTTT. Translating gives CASSPQTGTEAFF.

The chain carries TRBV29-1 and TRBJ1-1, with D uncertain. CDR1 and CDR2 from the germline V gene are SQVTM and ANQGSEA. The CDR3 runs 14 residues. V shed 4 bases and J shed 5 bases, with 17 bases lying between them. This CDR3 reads CSVVGPSRGTEAFF. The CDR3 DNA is TGCAGCGTTGTGGGTCCCAGTCGAGGTACTGAAGCTTTCTTT.

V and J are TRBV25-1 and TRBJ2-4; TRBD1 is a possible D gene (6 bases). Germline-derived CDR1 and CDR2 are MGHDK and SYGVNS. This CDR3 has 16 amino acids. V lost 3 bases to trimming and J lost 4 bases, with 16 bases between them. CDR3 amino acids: CASSDRGTPNKNIQYF. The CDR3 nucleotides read TGTGCCAGCAGTGATCGAGGGACACCGAATAAAAACATTCAGTACTTC.

The CDR3 coding sequence is TGTGCCAGCGGAAAGCGGGAGACCACCGGGGAGCTGTTTTTT. It yields the protein CASGKRETTGELFF. The chain uses TRBV7-8 and TRBJ2-2; 8 nucleotides line up with TRBD2. CDR1 and CDR2 (germline): SGHVS, FQNEAQ. With V trimmed by 8 bases and J by 4 bases, 6 bases remained unmatched. The CDR3 length is 14 residues.

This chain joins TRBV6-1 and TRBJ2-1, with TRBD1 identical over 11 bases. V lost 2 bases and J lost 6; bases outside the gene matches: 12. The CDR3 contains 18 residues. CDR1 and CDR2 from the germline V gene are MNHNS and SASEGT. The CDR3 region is CASSEYFLGTGGINEQFF. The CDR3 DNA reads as TGTGCCAGCAGTGAATACTTTCTCGGGACAGGGGGTATCAATGAGCAGTTCTTC.

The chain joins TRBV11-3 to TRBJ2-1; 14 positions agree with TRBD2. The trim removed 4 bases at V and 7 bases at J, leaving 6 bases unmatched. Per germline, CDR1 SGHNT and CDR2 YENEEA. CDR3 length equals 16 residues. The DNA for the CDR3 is TGTGCCAGCAGCTCGGGACTAGCGGGAGTCGTAAATGAGCAGTTCTTC. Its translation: CASSSGLAGVVNEQFF.

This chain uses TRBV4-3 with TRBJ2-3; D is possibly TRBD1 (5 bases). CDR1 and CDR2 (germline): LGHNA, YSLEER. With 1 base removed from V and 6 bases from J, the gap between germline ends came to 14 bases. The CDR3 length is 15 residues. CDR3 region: CASSQGGGPADTQYF. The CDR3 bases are TGCGCCAGCAGCCAAGGGGGCGGACCAGCCGATACGCAGTATTTT.